The 27 T cell receptor beta chains given below trace back to one sample, sequenced in a study of beta chain features in type 1 diabetes. cDNA synthesis used the whole RNA isolate, giving expressed TCRB sequences. Profiling relied on immunoSEQ multiplex PCR, and the TCRdb table lists in-frame clones only, not all of them. The sample includes around 600,000 clones, approximately 13% of them seen just once. Broader study findings: TCRB CDR3s were moderately but significantly shorter in Type 1 diabetes patients in all four CD4+ subsets.

These receptors have no known antigen. The sample consisted of naive CD4+ T cells from blood. The receptors derive from a man aged 25-45 years with type 1 diabetes.

This clone was counted a single time. V and J are TRBV18 and TRBJ2-5, with D perhaps TRBD2 (5 bases). The CDR3 spans 13 residues. CDR1 and CDR2 (germline): KGHSH, LQKENI. V lost 7 bases and J 1 base, leaving 10 bases between the germline ends. CDR3 in amino acids: CASFSGSQETQYF. DNA for the CDR3: TGTGCCAGCTTCTCGGGGAGCCAAGAGACCCAGTACTTC.

This clone was seen a few times. J is TRBJ1-2 and V is TRBV2, with D perhaps TRBD1 (5 bases). The V end was cut by 7 bases, the J end by 4 bases, with 13 bases between. CDR1 is SNHLY, CDR2 FYNNEI, per germline. The CDR3 runs 13 residues. For the CDR3, the DNA is TGTGCCAGCACCGAGGGGCAGTTCTATGGCTACACCTTC. The encoded protein is CASTEGQFYGYTF.

This clone has a handful of counts. The sample contains more than one DNA sequence encoding this CDR3. This chain uses TRBV19 with TRBJ1-5; perhaps TRBD1 as D (5 bases). This CDR3 has 12 amino acids. The V gene lost 3 bases and the J gene lost 7 bases, with 7 bases spanning the gap. Germline CDR1 reads LNHDA; CDR2 reads SQIVND (reference sequence). CDR3 nucleotide sequence: TGTGCCAGTAGTATTCGGGGGCAGCCCCAGCATTTT. Its translation: CASSIRGQPQHF.

The CDR3 bases are TGTGCCAGCAGCTTTCAGGAATCAACTGAAGCTTTCTTT. This sequence encodes CASSFQESTEAFF. The chain links TRBV11-2 to TRBJ1-1; D gene uncertain. Germline assignment: CDR1 SGHAT and CDR2 FQNNGV. There are 13 residues in the CDR3. V was clipped by 3 bases and J by 5 bases, with 10 bases between them.

This clone was observed a handful of times. This chain joins TRBV10-3 and TRBJ2-3, with D perhaps matching TRBD2 (6 bases). The CDR3 is 13 amino acids. Between the trimmed V and J ends, which lost 4 bases and 1 base, there was a span of 6 bases. Germline loops: CDR1 ENHRY, CDR2 SYGVKD. CDR3 in DNA: TGTGCCATCAGTGCTAGCGGCACAGATACGCAGTATTTT. This encodes CAISASGTDTQYF.

This clone was detected a few times. The rearrangement joins TRBV9 to TRBJ2-3; D may be TRBD2 (6 bases). Germline values: CDR1 SGDLS, CDR2 YYNGEE. CDR3 length equals 15 residues. V was shortened by 4 bases and J by 6 bases, with 18 bases between the two germline ends. CDR3 amino acids: CASSPTISSGDTQYF. In DNA form, the CDR3 reads TGTGCCAGCAGCCCCACTATCTCAAGCGGGGATACGCAGTATTTT.

Written as DNA, the CDR3 is TGCAGCGTTGAAGTTACAGGGAGGGGCGAGCAGTACTTC. It translates to CSVEVTGRGEQYF. This rearrangement joins TRBV29-1 to TRBJ2-7; a weak D match, TRBD2 (7 bases). Trimming shortened V by 1 base and J by 6 bases, and 13 bases separated the two germline ends. The germline V gene encodes CDR1 SQVTM and CDR2 ANQGSEA. This CDR3 is built from 13 residues.

CDR3: CSLSSGAGEQYF. Written as DNA, the CDR3 is TGCAGCCTCTCGAGTGGGGCGGGCGAGCAGTACTTC. The rearrangement uses TRBV29-1 and TRBJ2-7; TRBD1 or TRBD2 may be the D gene (5 bases each). The CDR3 is 12 amino acids. The V end was cut by 8 bases, the J end by 6 bases, with 17 bases between. From germline, CDR1 is SQVTM and CDR2 ANQGSEA.

The rearrangement links TRBV7-9 to TRBJ1-6, with a weak D call TRBD1 (5 bases). Deletions cut 4 bases from V and 9 bases from J, with 16 bases between. This CDR3 is built from 15 residues. CDR1 is SEHNR and CDR2 is FQNEAQ in the germline V gene (reference sequence). The CDR3 loop reads CASSSGHPGGSPLHF. The DNA for the CDR3 is TGTGCCAGCAGCTCAGGACATCCCGGAGGTTCACCCCTCCACTTT.

The CDR3: CASSQDRTGTEQYF. The CDR3 DNA is TGTGCCAGCAGCCAAGATCGGACAGGGACCGAGCAGTACTTC. The gene calls are TRBV4-2 and TRBJ2-7, with 8 bases that match TRBD1. Germline V lookup: CDR1 LGHNA, CDR2 YNFKEQ. Germline trimming cut 0 bases from V and 6 bases from J; bases unmatched to any gene: 4. The CDR3 has 14 amino acids.

The rearrangement links TRBV18 to TRBJ1-3, with D possibly being TRBD1 (5 bases). This CDR3 comprises 17 residues. Germline V gene lookup returns CDR1 KGHSH and CDR2 LQKENI. V lost 1 base and J 0 bases, leaving 13 bases between the germline ends. CDR3 bases: TGTGCCAGCTCACCACGGTCGACAGACTCCTCTGGAAACACCATATATTTT. Translation: CASSPRSTDSSGNTIYF.

This clone was picked up a small number of times. CDR3 DNA: TGTGCCAGCAGTGAGGGGGTCAGCTACTATGGCTACACCTTC. Protein product: CASSEGVSYYGYTF. V and J are TRBV25-1 and TRBJ1-2; the D gene is possibly TRBD1 (5 bases). Looked up from germline, CDR1 is MGHDK and CDR2 is SYGVNS. Trimming left V 3 bases short and J 3 bases short, with 11 bases between. The CDR3 contains 14 residues.

The V and J genes are TRBV13 and TRBJ2-5; D possibly corresponds to TRBD1 (5 bases). This CDR3 spans 17 amino acids. CDR1 and CDR2 (germline): PRHDT, FYEKMQ (reference sequence). V lost 2 bases and J lost 1, with 17 bases in between. CDR3 sequence reads: CASSLRKTGSFQETQYF. The CDR3 DNA sequence: TGTGCCAGCAGCTTAAGGAAAACAGGTTCCTTCCAAGAGACCCAGTACTTC.

This clone came up a few times. This chain connects TRBV18 to TRBJ2-2; no firm D call. V lost 3 bases and J 0 bases, leaving 14 bases between the germline ends. CDR1 is KGHSH, CDR2 LQKENI, per germline. This CDR3 is built from 17 residues. Here the CDR3 reads CASSPSESSANTGELFF. CDR3 nucleotide sequence: TGTGCCAGCTCACCGAGTGAGTCATCAGCGAACACCGGGGAGCTGTTTTTT.

The chain joins TRBV7-9 to TRBJ2-3; a possible D gene is TRBD2 (6 bases). The CDR3 contains 16 residues. Per the germline V gene, CDR1 is SEHNR and CDR2 is FQNEAQ (reference sequence). The V gene lost 5 bases and the J gene lost 2 bases, with 17 bases spanning the gap. In DNA, the CDR3 is TGTGCCAGCAGCCCAAGGATAGCGGCTCACACAGATACGCAGTATTTT. Residues: CASSPRIAAHTDTQYF.

This clone was seen more than once but under ten times. The same CDR3 can be traced to other DNA sequences in this sample. This chain joins TRBV5-1 and TRBJ1-2; D ambiguous. V lost 1 base and J 2 bases, leaving 12 bases between the germline ends. CDR1 and CDR2 (germline): SGHRS, YFSETQ. This CDR3 spans 15 amino acids. CDR3 DNA sequence: TGCGCCAGCAGCTTGTTGGAAACGGGGAACTATGGCTACACCTTC. Its protein product is CASSLLETGNYGYTF.

This clone was counted between two and nine times. The chain is built from TRBV13 and TRBJ2-3; the D is unclear. Germline values: CDR1 PRHDT, CDR2 FYEKMQ (reference sequence). This CDR3 has 15 residues. V lost 0 bases, J lost 1 base, and 8 bases lay in between. The CDR3: CASSLGDGRTDTQYF. DNA of the CDR3: TGTGCCAGCAGCTTAGGCGACGGGCGCACAGATACGCAGTATTTT.

The chain employs TRBV7-9 and TRBJ2-3; TRBD1 agrees at 11 bases. Losses at the gene ends were 5 bases for V and 3 bases for J; bases not matched to a gene: 4. The CDR3 extends over 15 amino acids. Germline CDR1 is SEHNR and CDR2 is FQNEAQ (reference sequence). CDR3 region: CASSQGQGATDTQYF. In DNA, the CDR3 is TGTGCCAGCAGCCAAGGACAGGGGGCGACAGATACGCAGTATTTT.

This sequence joins TRBV5-6 and TRBJ1-4; 9 nucleotides agree with TRBD1. V dropped 4 bases and J dropped 7; count of bases not matched to a gene: 5. The CDR3 runs 14 residues. Germline assignment: CDR1 SGHDT and CDR2 YYEEEE. In DNA, the CDR3 is TGTGCCAGCAGCGGGACAGGGCGGTTTGAAAAACTGTTTTTT. This translates into CASSGTGRFEKLFF.

The chain has TRBV7-6 and TRBJ2-5; 7 bases align to TRBD2. The CDR3 has 13 residues. Germline CDR1 reads SGHVS; CDR2 reads FNYEAQ. Trimming cost V 5 bases and J 5 bases; bases outside gene matches: 5. The CDR3 reads CASSRAGWETQYF. As DNA, the CDR3 is TGTGCCAGCAGCCGAGCGGGGTGGGAGACCCAGTACTTC.

Details on this clone: No DNA is shown, since the ends of the CDR3 on it are uncertain; the CDR3 is the one TCRdb lists. The chain employs TRBV29-1 and TRBJ1-4. The germline gives CDR1 SQVTM, CDR2 ANQGSEA. Ends included, the CDR3 has 12 residues. The CDR3 is CSVEVGGGIGWF.

The J gene is TRBJ2-7, the V gene TRBV19; 8 bases map to TRBD1. The CDR3 is made up of 16 amino acids. The germline V gene has CDR1 LNHDA and CDR2 SQIVND (reference sequence). V dropped 5 bases and J dropped 6; count of bases not matched to a gene: 15. The DNA for the CDR3 is TGTGCCAGTAGTTTTCCGGGACAGGTACGGCCCAGCGAGCAGTACTTC. It is translated as CASSFPGQVRPSEQYF.

The sample holds a few counts of this clone. This chain joins TRBV7-2 and TRBJ1-2; D gene ambiguous. The CDR3 has 15 amino acids. Trimming stripped 5 bases from V and 5 bases from J, with 18 bases between. Germline V gives CDR1 SGHTA, CDR2 FQGNSA. The chain's CDR3 is CASSPGTFAGYGYTF. The CDR3 DNA is TGTGCCAGCAGCCCCGGCACGTTTGCTGGGTATGGCTACACCTTC.

This clone came up a few times. V usage is TRBV11-1 and J usage is TRBJ1-2, with a possible D match to TRBD1 (6 bases). The CDR3 runs 13 residues. Trimming shortened V by 5 bases and J by 4 bases, and 11 bases separated the two germline ends. Germline lookup yields CDR1 SGHAT and CDR2 FQDESV (reference sequence). The chain's CDR3 is CASSLTGTYGYTF. The CDR3 DNA follows: TGTGCCAGCAGCCTCACAGGGACCTATGGCTACACCTTC.

This clone was observed a few times. The gene calls are TRBV9 and TRBJ2-3, with 15 bases lining up with TRBD2. CDR3 length: 18 residues. The germline V gene encodes CDR1 SGDLS and CDR2 YYNGEE. With V trimmed by 4 bases and J by 7 bases, 13 bases remained unmatched. CDR3 loop: CASSPRTSGGAGAYTQYF. CDR3 nucleotides: TGTGCCAGCAGCCCCCGGACTAGCGGGGGGGCCGGTGCTTATACGCAGTATTTT.

This clone was seen more than once but under ten times. V is TRBV7-2 and J is TRBJ1-2; 7 bases agree with TRBD1. Germline V gene sequence: CDR1 SGHTA, CDR2 FQGNSA. V shed 4 bases and J 4 bases; nucleotides not matched to a gene: 9. This CDR3 spans 15 amino acids. The CDR3 loop reads CASSSTGEMGYGYTF. In nucleotides, the CDR3 is TGTGCCAGCAGCTCTACAGGGGAGATGGGCTATGGCTACACCTTC.

Only a few counts were recorded for this clone. The CDR3 DNA sequence: TGTGCCAGCAGCTTGCTGGTTAACTATGGCTACACCTTC. Translation: CASSLLVNYGYTF. V and J are TRBV5-4 and TRBJ1-2, with D unresolved. Trimming stripped 1 base from V and 1 base from J, with 5 bases between. The germline V gene has CDR1 SGHNT and CDR2 YYREEE (reference sequence). This CDR3 region has 13 residues.